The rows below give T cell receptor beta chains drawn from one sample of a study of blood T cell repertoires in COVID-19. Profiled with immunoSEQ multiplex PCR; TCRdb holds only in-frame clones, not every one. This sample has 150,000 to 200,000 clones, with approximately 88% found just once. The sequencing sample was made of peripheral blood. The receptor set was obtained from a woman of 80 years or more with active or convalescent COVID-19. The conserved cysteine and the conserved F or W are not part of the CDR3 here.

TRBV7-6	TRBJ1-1	ASSPPKGQGWDTEAF
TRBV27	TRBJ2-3	ASSEGLGIDTQY
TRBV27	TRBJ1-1	ASSLRGPGGLTEAF
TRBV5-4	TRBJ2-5	ASSLGGRQGETQY
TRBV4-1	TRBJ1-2	ASSRGGLRQGLSYT
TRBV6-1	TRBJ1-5	ASSEGQYYNQPQH
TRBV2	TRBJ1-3	ASSLSGTGAGNTIY
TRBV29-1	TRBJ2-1	SVQTSHEQF
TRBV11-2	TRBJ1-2	ASSSGRGNNYGYT
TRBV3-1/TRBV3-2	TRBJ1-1	ASSQEDFTEAF
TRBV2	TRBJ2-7	ASSQGRYEQY
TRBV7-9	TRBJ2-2	ASSPGTPSLDTGELF
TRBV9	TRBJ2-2	ASSVRDSTGELF
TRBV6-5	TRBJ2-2	ASSRGGSVTGELF
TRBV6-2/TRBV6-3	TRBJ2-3	ASSQPRELRGTDTQY
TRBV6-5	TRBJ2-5	ASSLGLEETQY
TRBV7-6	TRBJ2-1	ASSFPEALAEPLGYNEQF
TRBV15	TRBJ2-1	ATSREPASGYNEQF
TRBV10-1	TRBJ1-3	ASSENNGNTIY
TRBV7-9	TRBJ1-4	ASSLAQGTNEKLF
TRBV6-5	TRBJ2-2	ASSYRGLNTGELF
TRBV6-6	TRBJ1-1	ASSQDGKRGEAF
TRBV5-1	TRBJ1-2	ASSSGQAYGYT
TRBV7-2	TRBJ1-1	ASSPSGQGNTEAF
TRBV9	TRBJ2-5	ASSVASGVQETQY
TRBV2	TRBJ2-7	ASRTRDRVPYEQY
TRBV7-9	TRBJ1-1	ASSTRQGARAEAF
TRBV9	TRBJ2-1	ASTRAGGPNEQF
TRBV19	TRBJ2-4	ASSMQGSADIQY
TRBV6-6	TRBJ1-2	ASLGGMESYGYT
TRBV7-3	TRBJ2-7	ASSSRSSRY
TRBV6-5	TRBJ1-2	ASRSTGTYGYT
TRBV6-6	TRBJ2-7	ASRQLQGYEQY
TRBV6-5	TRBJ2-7	ASSYGGQGLEQY
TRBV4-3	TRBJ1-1	ASSQENTATFTEAF
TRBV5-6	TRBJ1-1	ASSSRDRTEAF
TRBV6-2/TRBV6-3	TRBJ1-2	ASSYLTGLYGYT
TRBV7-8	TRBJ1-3	ASGRTPGNTIY
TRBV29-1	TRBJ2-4	SVSGTGRGDIQY
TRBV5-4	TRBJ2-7	ASSRSQSQQY
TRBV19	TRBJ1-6	ASNGRVGSLLH
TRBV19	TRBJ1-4	ASSLPIGTNEKLF
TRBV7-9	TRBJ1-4	ASSPPPGIGRTTNEKLF